This record covers a single T cell receptor (beta chain). What it binds is not known. Focal radiation plus CTLA-4 blockade with ipilimumab was given to patients with chemo-refractory metastatic non-small-cell lung cancer. The source of the sample is a study of radiotherapy plus CTLA-4 blockade in lung cancer. Turning to the study itself: Around 20% of enrolled patients responded objectively, and 25% to 40% had disease control.

Study-level findings and limits: Interferon-beta, together with early blood T cell clone dynamics, reportedly best predicted response. Clones of tumor-derived TCRs expanded in blood after radiotherapy plus ipilimumab.

Clones were read by immunoSEQ multiplex PCR, and TCRdb kept only the in-frame ones, dropping some. The sample shows 30,000 to 40,000 clones, over 70% of them seen only once. The ends were cut back, 6 bases at V and 5 bases at J, with 11 bases in the middle. The CDR3 sequence is 13 residues long. Germline values: CDR1 SNHLY, CDR2 FYNNEI. The rearrangement links TRBV2 to TRBJ1-5; D gene uncertain. Here the sequenced sample was peripheral blood, taken from a patient treated with radiotherapy plus ipilimumab. This receptor was identified in a human donor with non-small cell lung cancer that progressed on radiotherapy plus ipilimumab. CDR3 sequence: CASRKIEDQPQHF. DNA for the CDR3: TGTGCCAGCAGAAAGATAGAAGATCAGCCCCAGCATTTT. Variable domain in full (rest from reference TRBV2 and TRBJ1-5): EPEVTQTPSHQVTQMGQEVILRCVPISNHLYFYWYRQILGQKVEFLVSFYNNEISEKSEIFDDQFSVERPDGSNFTLKIRSTKLEDSAMYFCASRKIEDQPQHFGDGTRLSIL.